One sample yielded the 16 T cell receptor beta chains listed below, sequenced in a study of blood T cell repertoires in COVID-19. Measured with immunoSEQ multiplex PCR; TCRdb has only the in-frame clones, and not every one. The sample shows 55,000 to 95,000 clones, roughly 76% of them seen only once. Material for sequencing was peripheral blood. Source of these receptors: a woman between 65 and 79 years old with acute or convalescent COVID-19.

V and J are TRBV9 and TRBJ1-3; D remains unclear. The V end lost 2 bases, the J end lost 0 bases, and 12 bases lay between the germline ends. This CDR3 spans 16 amino acids. The germline V gene has CDR1 SGDLS and CDR2 YYNGEE. CDR3: CASSVQAGLSGNTIYF. The CDR3 bases are TGTGCCAGCAGCGTGCAGGCAGGACTCTCTGGAAACACCATATATTTT.

This clone is a singleton in its sample. V is TRBV7-7 and J is TRBJ2-5; D gene ambiguous. This CDR3 is built from 14 residues. V lost 1 base to trimming and J lost 5 bases, with 11 bases between them. Germline V gives CDR1 SSHAT, CDR2 FNYEAQ (reference sequence). In DNA, the CDR3 is TGTGCCAGCAGCTTAGGGGCCTCGCTGGAGACCCAGTACTTC. Translated, it gives CASSLGASLETQYF.

This clone was seen a single time. V and J are TRBV28 and TRBJ1-5; perhaps TRBD1 as D (5 bases). CDR3 length: 16 residues. Germline CDR1 MDHEN, CDR2 SYDVKM. V dropped 2 bases and J dropped 1 base, with 12 bases sitting between them. This chain's CDR3 is CASSLGRRGSNQPQHF. In DNA form, the CDR3 reads TGTGCCAGCAGTTTAGGCCGCCGGGGGAGCAATCAGCCCCAGCATTTT.

V usage is TRBV6-9 and J usage is TRBJ1-4, with 10 nucleotides matching TRBD1. V trimming: 3 bases; J trimming: 6 bases; junction bases outside the gene matches: 4. The CDR3 is 15 amino acids. Germline CDR1 is MNHGY and CDR2 is SVAAGI. CDR3 nucleotides: TGTGCCAGCAGTTACGCGGACAGGGGGTATGAAAAACTGTTTTTT. Protein: CASSYADRGYEKLFF.

This clone came up once. The V call is TRBV3-1 (or the pseudogene TRBV3-2), the J call TRBJ1-2; possible D gene TRBD1, 5 bases. The CDR3 totals 15 residues. With 1 base removed from V and 5 bases from J, the gap between germline ends came to 14 bases. CDR1 and CDR2 from the germline V gene are LGHDT and YNNKEL (reference sequence). CDR3 coding DNA: TGTGCCAGCAGCCAAGGTTCCGGGGGTGGGTATGGCTACACCTTC. Its translation: CASSQGSGGGYGYTF.

CDR3 in DNA: TGTGCCAGCAGCCCAGACAGGGCCACTGAAGCTTTCTTT. Translated: CASSPDRATEAFF. This rearrangement joins TRBV9 to TRBJ1-1, with 7 bases aligning to TRBD1. The germline gives CDR1 SGDLS, CDR2 YYNGEE. J gave up 4 bases and V 4 bases, and 4 bases lay outside the gene matches. The CDR3 length is 13 residues. Filled out from reference TRBV9 and TRBJ1-1, the complete variable domain reads DSGVTQTPKHLITATGQRVTLRCSPRSGDLSVYWYQQSLDQGLQFLIQYYNGEERAKGNILERFSAQQFPDLHSELNLSSLELGDSALYFCASSPDRATEAFFGQGTRLTVV.

The genes are TRBV30 and TRBJ1-3, with D hard to call. Looked up from germline, CDR1 is GTSNPN and CDR2 is SVGIG (reference sequence). The ends were cut back, 7 bases at V and 0 bases at J, with 13 bases in the middle. This CDR3 is 14 amino acids long. CDR3 protein: CASPSAGSGNTIYF. Here the CDR3 DNA reads TGTGCCTCTCCATCGGCGGGCTCTGGAAACACCATATATTTT.

This clone was seen just once. This chain uses TRBV28 with TRBJ2-7, with 11 bases lining up with TRBD1. V trimming: 6 bases; J trimming: 6 bases; junction bases outside the gene matches: 13. CDR1 MDHEN and CDR2 SYDVKM come from the germline V gene. The CDR3 is made up of 16 amino acids. CDR3 bases: TGTGCCAGCAGGTCTCCTTTGGACAGGGGGCTTGGCGAGCAGTACTTC. Translation: CASRSPLDRGLGEQYF.

The V gene is TRBV11-1, the J gene TRBJ2-7; D ambiguous. V lost 1 base, J lost 1 base, and 8 bases lay in between. The CDR3 is 14 amino acids. Germline V CDR1 and CDR2: SGHAT, FQDESV (reference sequence). The CDR3 region is CASSLVAQSYEQYF. Here the CDR3 DNA reads TGTGCCAGCAGCTTAGTGGCCCAGTCCTACGAGCAGTACTTC.

This chain uses TRBV4-1 with TRBJ1-2, with TRBD1 matching 9 bases. Germline V gives CDR1 MGHRA, CDR2 YSYEKL. The CDR3 is 15 amino acids. V lost 0 bases and J lost 2; bases outside the gene matches: 1. Here the CDR3 reads CASSQDDRGNYGYTF. The CDR3 DNA reads as TGCGCCAGCAGCCAAGACGACAGGGGGAACTATGGCTACACCTTC.

The chain couples TRBV3-1 (or the pseudogene TRBV3-2) to TRBJ2-1; D gene ambiguous. V dropped 6 bases and J dropped 4 bases, with 7 bases sitting between them. The CDR3 consists of 12 residues. Per germline, CDR1 LGHDT and CDR2 YNNKEL (reference sequence). The CDR3 spells CASSGHYNEQFF. For the CDR3, the DNA is TGTGCCAGCAGTGGCCATTACAATGAGCAGTTCTTC.

The DNA for the CDR3 is TGTGCCAGCTCACCGGGGAGGTTGGGCACAGATACGCAGTATTTT. This encodes CASSPGRLGTDTQYF. This chain uses TRBV18 with TRBJ2-3; D is possibly TRBD2 (6 bases). Trimming cost V 3 bases and J 1 base, with 11 bases left between them. CDR1 is KGHSH and CDR2 is LQKENI in the germline V gene. The CDR3 has 15 amino acids.

The J gene is TRBJ2-3, the V gene TRBV11-3, with D perhaps matching TRBD2 (6 bases). From germline, CDR1 is SGHNT and CDR2 YENEEA. Trimming removed 5 bases from V and 8 bases from J, with 23 bases in between. The CDR3 has 16 residues. CDR3 coding DNA: TGTGCCAGCAGCACCGGGACTTTACTGGGTTCAGTTACGCAGTATTTT. This codes for CASSTGTLLGSVTQYF.

The chain has TRBV10-3 and TRBJ2-7; tentative D call: TRBD1 (7 bases). V lost 5 bases and J lost 4, with 12 bases in between. Germline CDR1 is ENHRY and CDR2 is SYGVKD. CDR3 length equals 13 residues. The CDR3 reads CAISPGGQYEQYF. As DNA, the CDR3 is TGTGCCATCAGTCCCGGGGGACAGTACGAGCAGTACTTC.

This clone was found a few times. The germline gene is not matched at one end of the junction; a read error may be the cause. The chain recombines TRBV12-5 with TRBJ1-3, with 7 bases identical to TRBD1. CDR1 LGHNT and CDR2 FRNRAP come from the germline V gene. CDR3 length: 12 amino acids. CDR3 DNA sequence: TGTGCTAGTGGTTTGGTTGGCACAGGGGTGCATTTT. Translated: CASGLVGTGVHF.

This chain uses TRBV5-5 with TRBJ1-5; weak D call: TRBD1 (5 bases). With 0 bases removed from V and 4 bases from J, the gap between germline ends came to 11 bases. This CDR3 comprises 15 residues. Germline CDR1 SGHKS, CDR2 YYEKEE (reference sequence). The CDR3 sequence: CASSLESGRNQPQHF. The CDR3 DNA is TGTGCCAGCAGCTTGGAGTCAGGGAGGAATCAGCCCCAGCATTTT.